One sample yielded the 30 T cell receptor beta chains listed below, sequenced in a study of PD-L1 blockade in urothelial cancer. Sequencing used immunoSEQ multiplex PCR; TCRdb keeps in-frame clones, though not all of them. The sample carries about 120,000 clones, roughly 86% recorded once. Indicated time point: peripheral blood 6 weeks after treatment start. Material: PBMCs, obtained around atezolizumab (anti-PD-L1) treatment. These receptors all come from a man aged 45-60 years with urothelial cancer.

This clone was observed a handful of times. The CDR3 here is CASSLIAGASYNEQFF. For the CDR3, the DNA is TGCGCCAGCAGCTTGATAGCGGGAGCATCCTACAATGAGCAGTTCTTC. This chain connects TRBV5-1 to TRBJ2-1; the match to TRBD2 covers 9 bases. CDR1 is SGHRS and CDR2 is YFSETQ in the germline V gene. V shed 1 base, J shed 1 base, and the junction held 3 bases outside the gene matches. The CDR3 has 16 amino acids.

This chain joins TRBV10-3 and TRBJ2-5; 7 nucleotides line up with TRBD2. CDR1 and CDR2 from the germline V gene are ENHRY and SYGVKD. Trimming at V came to 0 bases and at J to 6 bases, leaving 4 bases not matched to a gene. This CDR3 region has 14 residues. CDR3 in DNA: TGTGCCATCAGTGAGTCGGGAGGGGTGAAGACCCAGTACTTC. Translating gives CAISESGGVKTQYF.

The chain is built from TRBV5-1 and TRBJ2-5, with D possibly being TRBD1 (5 bases). CDR1 and CDR2 from the germline V gene are SGHRS and YFSETQ. The CDR3 is 15 residues long. V was shortened by 0 bases and J by 2 bases, with 11 bases between the two germline ends. The CDR3 DNA is TGCGCCAGCAGCTTGGTAACAGGAGTTCAAGAGACCCAGTACTTC. Its protein product is CASSLVTGVQETQYF.

V gene TRBV21-1 combines with J gene TRBJ2-7; TRBD2 reflects the table's D call only, with no check against the DNA. TRBV21-1 is a documented pseudogene. This CDR3 is 15 amino acids long. DNA of the CDR3: TGTGCCAGCAGCAAAGGGGCGACTAGGACTTACGAGCAGTACTTC. Protein sequence: CASSKGATRTYEQYF.

In this sample, this clone turned up a few times. The chain uses TRBV23-1 and TRBJ1-1; 9 bases fit TRBD1. TRBV23-1 is designated an ORF whose function remains uncertain. V was pared by 4 bases and J by 6 bases, with 9 bases of the junction left unmatched. CDR3 size: 15 residues. In DNA, the CDR3 is TGCGCCAGCAGTCCATCGACAGGGGGGTATTCTGAAGCTTTCTTT. The encoded protein is CASSPSTGGYSEAFF.

The chain is built from TRBV27 and TRBJ1-6; 7 bases are shared with TRBD1. Losses at the gene ends were 0 bases for V and 0 bases for J; bases not matched to a gene: 5. This CDR3 region has 18 residues. From germline, CDR1 is MNHEY and CDR2 SMNVEV (reference sequence). CDR3 nucleotides: TGTGCCAGCAGTTTATCTACAGGGGCTAGCTCCTATAATTCACCCCTCCACTTT. As protein: CASSLSTGASSYNSPLHF.

DNA for the CDR3: TGTGCCAGCAGCGGGCAGGGACTAGCGGGACGACTCTACTACGAGCAGTACTTC. Its protein is CASSGQGLAGRLYYEQYF. This sequence joins TRBV11-2 and TRBJ2-7; 13 nucleotides match TRBD2. The length of the CDR3 is 18 residues. Germline assignment: CDR1 SGHAT and CDR2 FQNNGV. J gave up 3 bases and V 5 bases, and 13 bases lay outside the gene matches. The full variable domain, its missing parts supplied by reference TRBV11-2 and TRBJ2-7, is EAGVAQSPRYKIIEKRQSVAFWCNPISGHATLYWYQQILGQGPKLLIQFQNNGVVDDSQLPKDRFSAERLKGVDSTLKIQPAKLEDSAVYLCASSGQGLAGRLYYEQYFGPGTRLTVT.

This chain connects TRBV28 to TRBJ2-3; perhaps TRBD2 as D (5 bases). The CDR3 sequence is 15 residues long. Germline V gives CDR1 MDHEN, CDR2 SYDVKM. The ends were cut back, 7 bases at V and 0 bases at J, with 14 bases in the middle. DNA of the CDR3: TGTGCCAGCAAGGGAGCCGATACTAGCACAGATACGCAGTATTTT. This encodes CASKGADTSTDTQYF.

This sequence joins TRBV19 and TRBJ2-3, with D unresolved. CDR3 length: 12 amino acids. Germline CDR1 LNHDA, CDR2 SQIVND (reference sequence). Trimming left V 5 bases short and J 6 bases short, with 9 bases between. Here the CDR3 reads CASSPQRDTQYF. CDR3 nucleotide sequence: TGTGCCAGTAGTCCGCAACGGGATACGCAGTATTTT.

V and J are TRBV18 and TRBJ1-1; perhaps TRBD1 as D (5 bases). The CDR3 runs to 14 residues. The germline V gene encodes CDR1 KGHSH and CDR2 LQKENI. V was cut by 1 base and J by 3 bases, with 9 bases left in between. The CDR3 loop reads CASSPQGRDTEAFF. The CDR3 DNA sequence: TGTGCCAGCTCACCACAGGGGCGCGACACTGAAGCTTTCTTT.

Note on this clone: An end of the junction differs from the germline gene, which may be a read error. The gene calls are TRBV15 and TRBJ2-1; tentatively, D is TRBD1 (6 bases). Germline CDR1 LNHNV, CDR2 YYDKDF (reference sequence). The CDR3 has 14 residues. The CDR3 reads CATNRHRDTLKQFF. Here the CDR3 DNA reads TGTGCCACCAACAGACACCGGGACACCCTGAAGCAGTTCTTC.

This chain connects TRBV19 to TRBJ2-5, with TRBD2 matching over 11 bases. The CDR3 runs to 15 residues. Germline V gene data show CDR1 as LNHDA and CDR2 as SQIVND (reference sequence). Unmatched junction bases numbered 6, after V lost 4 bases and J lost 5 bases. The CDR3 nucleotides read TGTGCCAGTAGTAGACTAGCGGGACTAAGTGAGACCCAGTACTTC. Translation: CASSRLAGLSETQYF.

The chain joins TRBV19 to TRBJ1-2, with 8 nucleotides matching TRBD1. Per germline, CDR1 LNHDA and CDR2 SQIVND (reference sequence). The CDR3 is 12 residues long. The junction had 5 bases not matched to a gene; V was cut back by 8 bases and J by 6 bases. CDR3 in DNA: TGTGCCAGTCAGGGGGCTTCTGATGGCTACACCTTC. It codes for CASQGASDGYTF.

V usage is TRBV5-1 and J usage is TRBJ2-7; TRBD2 matches at 13 bases. This CDR3 comprises 16 residues. Per germline, CDR1 SGHRS and CDR2 YFSETQ. After removal of 4 bases from V and 4 bases from J, the junction contained 8 bases not matched to a gene. In nucleotides, the CDR3 is TGCGCCAGCAGCCCCTCCGGGACTAGCGGGACTTACGAGCAGTACTTC. Protein sequence: CASSPSGTSGTYEQYF. The full variable domain, with the rest looked up from reference TRBV5-1 and TRBJ2-7, is KAGVTQTPRYLIKTRGQQVTLSCSPISGHRSVSWYQQTPGQGLQFLFEYFSETQRNKGNFPGRFSGRQFSNSRSEMNVSTLELGDSALYLCASSPSGTSGTYEQYFGPGTRLTVT.

J is TRBJ2-2 and V is TRBV18, with 8 bases aligning to TRBD1. V gave up 5 bases and J gave up 4 bases; unmatched junction bases: 12. From germline, CDR1 is KGHSH and CDR2 LQKENI. The length of the CDR3 is 17 residues. CDR3 protein: CASSGAGGPPATGELFF. The CDR3 nucleotides are TGTGCCAGCTCAGGAGCAGGGGGCCCCCCGGCCACCGGGGAGCTGTTTTTT.

Notes on this clone: Within the sample, other DNA sequences also encode this same CDR3. The chain is built from TRBV5-1 and TRBJ1-3, with a weak D call TRBD1 (5 bases). The CDR3 runs to 13 residues. The germline CDR1 and CDR2 sequences are SGHRS and YFSETQ. The ends were cut back, 4 bases at V and 4 bases at J, with 9 bases in the middle. CDR3 nucleotides: TGCGCCAGCAGCCAGGGTTCAGGAAACACCATATATTTT. It yields the protein CASSQGSGNTIYF.

This chain connects TRBV19 to TRBJ1-6; D is undetermined. The CDR3 length is 15 residues. From germline, CDR1 is LNHDA and CDR2 SQIVND (reference sequence). Deletions cut 3 bases from V and 7 bases from J, with 13 bases between. CDR3 loop: CASSMGNLGNSPLHF. The CDR3 DNA is TGTGCCAGTAGTATGGGTAATTTGGGCAATTCACCCCTCCACTTT.

The CDR3 sequence is CAISDFNRDIWEQYF. The CDR3 nucleotides read TGTGCCATCAGTGATTTCAACAGGGACATCTGGGAGCAGTACTTC. The chain uses TRBV10-3 and TRBJ2-7, with D maybe TRBD1 (6 bases). Germline CDR1 reads ENHRY; CDR2 reads SYGVKD. Trimming removed 3 bases from V and 7 bases from J, with 19 bases in between. The CDR3 has 15 amino acids.

The chain combines TRBV6-5 with TRBJ1-4, with 7 bases lining up with TRBD1. Trimming at V came to 6 bases and at J to 4 bases, leaving 5 bases not matched to a gene. This CDR3 comprises 14 residues. Germline V CDR1 and CDR2: MNHEY, SVGAGI. Here the CDR3 DNA reads TGTGCCAGCAGGTACAGGGGCGATAATGAAAAACTGTTTTTT. Translation: CASRYRGDNEKLFF.

The V gene is TRBV28, the J gene TRBJ1-1; D not certain. This CDR3 comprises 13 residues. CDR1 and CDR2 from the germline V gene are MDHEN and SYDVKM. V was pared by 5 bases and J by 11 bases, with 18 bases between. In DNA form, the CDR3 reads TGTGCCAGCAGTCTGTTGCAGTCGGGTCGGGCTTTCTTT. It specifies CASSLLQSGRAFF.

The CDR3 DNA is TGTGCCAGCAGTGAAGATCTGCGGGTTCGGGCAGCTAACTATGGCTACACCTTC. This sequence encodes CASSEDLRVRAANYGYTF. This chain connects TRBV6-1 to TRBJ1-2, with D unresolved. Germline CDR1 reads MNHNS; CDR2 reads SASEGT. The V and J ends lost 1 base and 0 bases respectively, with 18 bases between them. The CDR3 is 18 residues long.

This rearrangement joins TRBV5-1 to TRBJ2-3; 10 bases are a match to TRBD2. V shed 4 bases, J shed 0 bases, and the junction held 5 bases outside the gene matches. CDR3 length: 16 amino acids. Looked up from germline, CDR1 is SGHRS and CDR2 is YFSETQ. The CDR3: CASSLGLAASTDTQYF. The DNA for the CDR3 is TGCGCCAGCAGCCTAGGACTAGCGGCTAGCACAGATACGCAGTATTTT. Looking up the rest from reference TRBV5-1 and TRBJ2-3 gives the full variable domain: KAGVTQTPRYLIKTRGQQVTLSCSPISGHRSVSWYQQTPGQGLQFLFEYFSETQRNKGNFPGRFSGRQFSNSRSEMNVSTLELGDSALYLCASSLGLAASTDTQYFGPGTRLTVL.

CDR3 sequence (DNA): TGCGCCAGCAGTGAGTCGACTAGCCAAGAGACCCAGTACTTC. It yields the protein CASSESTSQETQYF. The chain joins TRBV10-1 to TRBJ2-5, with D perhaps TRBD2 (6 bases). Germline lookup yields CDR1 WNHNN and CDR2 SYGVQD (reference sequence). The CDR3 loop spans 14 amino acids. Trimming shortened V by 0 bases and J by 1 base, and 6 bases separated the two germline ends.

This clone was counted a single time. V and J are TRBV6-5 and TRBJ1-1, with D maybe TRBD1 (6 bases). The CDR3 is 15 residues long. CDR1 and CDR2 (germline): MNHEY, SVGAGI. V lost 3 bases and J lost 0, with 11 bases in between. The CDR3 coding sequence is TGTGCCAGCAGTTATAACAGGGCCATGAACACTGAAGCTTTCTTT. Amino acids: CASSYNRAMNTEAFF.

CDR3 amino acids: CASSLRPGGYKLPTQYF. The DNA for the CDR3 is TGTGCCAGCAGCCTCCGGCCGGGGGGCTACAAACTTCCGACCCAGTACTTC. V is TRBV9 and J is TRBJ2-5; D is perhaps TRBD2 (7 bases). The V end was cut by 4 bases, the J end by 7 bases, with 26 bases between. The germline V gene has CDR1 SGDLS and CDR2 YYNGEE. The CDR3 has 17 amino acids.

The chain employs TRBV18 and TRBJ2-2, with 13 bases matching TRBD2. The CDR3 totals 18 residues. Looked up from germline, CDR1 is KGHSH and CDR2 is LQKENI. J lost 4 bases, V lost 3 bases, and 8 bases had no gene match. In DNA, the CDR3 is TGTGCCAGCTCACCCCGGACTAGCGGGAGTTCGGGCACCGGGGAGCTGTTTTTT. It translates to CASSPRTSGSSGTGELFF.

A remark on this clone: The sample contains more than one DNA sequence encoding this CDR3. The genes are TRBV5-1 and TRBJ2-7; perhaps TRBD1 as D (5 bases). V was cut by 2 bases and J by 7 bases, with 13 bases left in between. Germline V gene sequence: CDR1 SGHRS, CDR2 YFSETQ. This CDR3 contains 13 residues. The CDR3 here is CASSFGQGQEQYF. Here the CDR3 DNA reads TGCGCCAGCAGCTTCGGGCAGGGCCAAGAGCAGTACTTC.

The chain joins TRBV2 to TRBJ2-2; D not certain. V was clipped by 2 bases and J by 4 bases, with 5 bases between them. The CDR3 runs to 13 residues. From germline, CDR1 is SNHLY and CDR2 FYNNEI. This chain's CDR3 is CASSEQLTGELFF. The CDR3 nucleotides read TGTGCCAGCAGTGAACAACTCACCGGGGAGCTGTTTTTT.

The chain couples TRBV7-8 to TRBJ1-6, with no clear D. The germline gives CDR1 SGHVS, CDR2 FQNEAQ. Trimming removed 1 base at V and 8 bases at J, with 9 bases between. The CDR3 contains 14 residues. CDR3 in DNA: TGTGCCAGCAGCTTAGGGCCGACTGATTCACCCCTCCACTTT. It yields the protein CASSLGPTDSPLHF.

The V and J genes are TRBV6-4 and TRBJ1-6; D is unresolved. Trimming stripped 4 bases from V and 3 bases from J, with 7 bases between. CDR1 and CDR2 from the germline V gene are MRHNA and SNTAGT. CDR3 length: 14 amino acids. The CDR3 nucleotides read TGTGCCAGCAGTGCCACAATCTATAATTCACCCCTCCACTTT. Protein: CASSATIYNSPLHF.